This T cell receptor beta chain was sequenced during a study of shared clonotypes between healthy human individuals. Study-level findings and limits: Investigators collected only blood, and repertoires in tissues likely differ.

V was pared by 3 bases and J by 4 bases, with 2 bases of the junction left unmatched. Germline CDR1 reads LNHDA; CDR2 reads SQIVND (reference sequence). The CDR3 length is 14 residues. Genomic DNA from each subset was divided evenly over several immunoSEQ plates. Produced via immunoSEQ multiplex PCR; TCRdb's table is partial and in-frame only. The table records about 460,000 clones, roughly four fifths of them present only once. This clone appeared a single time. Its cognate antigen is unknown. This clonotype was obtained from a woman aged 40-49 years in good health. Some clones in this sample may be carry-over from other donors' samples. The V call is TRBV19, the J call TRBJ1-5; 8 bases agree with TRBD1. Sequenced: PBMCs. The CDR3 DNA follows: TGTGCCAGTAGTATTACAGGGGGAAATCAGCCCCAGCATTTT. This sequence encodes CASSITGGNQPQHF. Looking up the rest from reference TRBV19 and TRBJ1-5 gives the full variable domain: DGGITQSPKYLFRKEGQNVTLSCEQNLNHDAMYWYRQDPGQGLRLIYYSQIVNDFQKGDIAEGYSVSREKKESFPLTVTSAQKNPTAFYLCASSITGGNQPQHFGDGTRLSIL.